Below, 7 T cell receptor beta chains from the same sample are listed, as sequenced in a study of long-term antiretroviral therapy in people with HIV (dated 2022 in TCRdb). The immunoSEQ hsTCRB v3.0 assay was used at survey level resolution to sequence the TRB variable region. TCRdb limited this immuneACCESS table to in-frame rearrangements with V and J called. A share of clones is missing; checked studies link under half to unresolved V genes, and the rest is unexplained. The table for this sample lists tens of thousands of clones; about 86% of them were counted only once. The ten largest clones take up less than 6% of the sample. The source was unsorted PBMCs, collected 0.8 years after starting antiretroviral therapy. All receptors come from a woman aged 25 to 45 with HIV.

CDR3 in DNA: TGTGCCAGCAGCGCGTCCACCGGGGAGCTGTTTTTT. Residues: CASSASTGELFF. This chain uses TRBV9 with TRBJ2-2; D is uncertain. This CDR3 is 12 amino acids long. Germline CDR1 reads SGDLS; CDR2 reads YYNGEE. Trimming removed 3 bases at V and 4 bases at J, with 4 bases between.

This clone was counted only a few times. The genes are TRBV19 and TRBJ2-1; D tentatively reads TRBD1 or TRBD2 (5 bases each). Trimming took 7 bases from V and 8 from J, leaving 18 bases between them. The germline gives CDR1 LNHDA, CDR2 SQIVND (reference sequence). The CDR3 runs to 14 residues. The CDR3 loop is CASMSPDRGYEQFF. The CDR3, as DNA: TGTGCCAGTATGTCCCCTGATCGGGGCTATGAGCAGTTCTTC.

The chain has TRBV9 and TRBJ2-2; no clear D gene. The germline V gene has CDR1 SGDLS and CDR2 YYNGEE. V was trimmed by 0 bases and J by 3 bases, leaving 12 bases between them. This CDR3 contains 16 residues. CDR3 coding DNA: TGTGCCAGCAGCGTAGAACGGTGGCCTCACACCGGGGAGCTGTTTTTT. It translates to CASSVERWPHTGELFF.

The gene calls are TRBV27 and TRBJ1-2, with D possibly TRBD1 on 6 matching bases. Germline CDR1 MNHEY, CDR2 SMNVEV (reference sequence). V gave up 5 bases and J gave up 8 bases, with 24 bases separating them. This CDR3 comprises 16 residues. This CDR3 reads CASSRNVDSPNWGYTF. DNA for the CDR3: TGTGCCAGCAGTCGAAACGTGGACAGCCCAAATTGGGGCTACACCTTC.

This CDR3 is CASSVGGLSSSGNTIYF. CDR3 nucleotide sequence: TGTGCCAGCAGCGTAGGTGGGCTATCCAGCTCTGGAAACACCATATATTTT. The chain has TRBV9 and TRBJ1-3; D ambiguous. This CDR3 has 17 residues. Between the trimmed V and J ends, which lost 0 bases and 0 bases, there was a span of 13 bases. Germline CDR1 is SGDLS and CDR2 is YYNGEE.

With regard to this clone: Compared with germline, one end of the junction differs, possibly owing to a read error. The J gene is TRBJ1-3, the V gene TRBV25-1, with D hard to call. Germline V lookup: CDR1 MGHDK, CDR2 SYGVNS. The CDR3 consists of 12 residues. CDR3 region: CASSESPGAIYF. In nucleotides, the CDR3 is TGTGCCAGCAGCGAATCCCCTGGCGCCATATATTTT.

This sequence joins TRBV5-6 and TRBJ1-1; D call uncertain. The CDR3 consists of 15 residues. Germline V lookup: CDR1 SGHDT, CDR2 YYEEEE. With 4 bases removed from V and 0 bases from J, the gap between germline ends came to 13 bases. CDR3 amino acids: CASSLTRQVNTEAFF. The CDR3, as DNA: TGTGCCAGCAGCCTAACGCGGCAGGTGAACACTGAAGCTTTCTTT.